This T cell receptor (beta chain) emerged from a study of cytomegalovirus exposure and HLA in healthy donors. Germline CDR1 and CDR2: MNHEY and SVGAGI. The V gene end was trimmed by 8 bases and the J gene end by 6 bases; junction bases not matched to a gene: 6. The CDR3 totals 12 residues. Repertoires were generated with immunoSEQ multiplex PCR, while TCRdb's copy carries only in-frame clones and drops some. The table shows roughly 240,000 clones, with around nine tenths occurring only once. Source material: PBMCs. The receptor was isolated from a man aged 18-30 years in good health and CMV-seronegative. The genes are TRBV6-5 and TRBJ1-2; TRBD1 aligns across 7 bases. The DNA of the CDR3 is TGTGCCAGCGCCCGACAGGGTAATGGCTACACCTTC. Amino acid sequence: CASARQGNGYTF.